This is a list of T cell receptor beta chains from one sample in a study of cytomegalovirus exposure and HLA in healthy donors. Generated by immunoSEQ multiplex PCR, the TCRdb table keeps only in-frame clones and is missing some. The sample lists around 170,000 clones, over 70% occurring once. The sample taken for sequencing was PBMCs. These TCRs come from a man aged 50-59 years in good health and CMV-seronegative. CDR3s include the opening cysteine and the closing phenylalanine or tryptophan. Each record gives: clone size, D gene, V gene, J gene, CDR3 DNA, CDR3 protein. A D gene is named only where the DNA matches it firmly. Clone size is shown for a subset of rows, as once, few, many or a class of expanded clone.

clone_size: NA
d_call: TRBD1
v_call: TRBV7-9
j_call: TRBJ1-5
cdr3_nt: TGTGCCAGCAGCTCGGGACAGGGGGCCCAGCCCCAGCATTTT
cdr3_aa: CASSSGQGAQPQHF

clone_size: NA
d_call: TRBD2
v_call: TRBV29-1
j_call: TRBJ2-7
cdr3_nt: TGCAGCGTTGAGGGGGGGACCTACGAGCAGTACTTC
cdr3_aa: CSVEGGTYEQYF

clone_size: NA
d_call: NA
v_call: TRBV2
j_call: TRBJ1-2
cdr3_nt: TGTGCCAGCAGTGAGGTCCTTCTAGGCTACACCTTC
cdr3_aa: CASSEVLLGYTF

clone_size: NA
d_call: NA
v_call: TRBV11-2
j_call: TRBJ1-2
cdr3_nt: TGTGCCAGCAGCTTGGGAGGGAACGGCTACACCTTC
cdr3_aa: CASSLGGNGYTF

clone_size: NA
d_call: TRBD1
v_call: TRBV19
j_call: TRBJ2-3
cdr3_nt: TGTGCCAGTAGTCCCCGAGACAGGGCAGATACGCAGTATTTT
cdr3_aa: CASSPRDRADTQYF

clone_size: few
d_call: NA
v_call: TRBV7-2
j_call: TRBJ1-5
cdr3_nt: TGTGCCAGCATCCCCTGGCGGGAGAAGCAAGGCCAGCCCCAGCATTTT
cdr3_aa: CASIPWREKQGQPQHF

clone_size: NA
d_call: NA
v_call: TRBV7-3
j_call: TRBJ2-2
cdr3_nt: TGTGCCAGCAGCAATGCGGGGCGGACCGGGGAGCTGTTTTTT
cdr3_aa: CASSNAGRTGELFF

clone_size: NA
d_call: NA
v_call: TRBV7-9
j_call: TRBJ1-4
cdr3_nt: TGTGCCAGCAGTAGGGGGGGAGGGACTGAAAAACTGTTTTTT
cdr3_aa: CASSRGGGTEKLFF

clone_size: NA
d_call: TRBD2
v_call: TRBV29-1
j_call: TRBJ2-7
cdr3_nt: TGCAGCGTTAGTGGTGGGCTAGCGGATGTCTACGAGCAGTACTTC
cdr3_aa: CSVSGGLADVYEQYF

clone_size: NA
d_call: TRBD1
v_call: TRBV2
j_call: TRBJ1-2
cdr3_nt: TGTGCCAGGGAGGGGACAGGAAGACGAAACTATGGCTACATCTTC
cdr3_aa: CAREGTGRRNYGYIF

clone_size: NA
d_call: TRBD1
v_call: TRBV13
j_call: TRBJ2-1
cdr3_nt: TGTGCCAGCAGCTTCAGGGCCGGGACAGGGTACAATGAGCAGTTCTTC
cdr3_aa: CASSFRAGTGYNEQFF

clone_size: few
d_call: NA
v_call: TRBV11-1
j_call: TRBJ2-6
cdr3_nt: TGTGCCAGCAGCTCCGGACAGACTGGGGCCAACGTCCTGACTTTC
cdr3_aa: CASSSGQTGANVLTF

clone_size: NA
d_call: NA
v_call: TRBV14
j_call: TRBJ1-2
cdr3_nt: TGTGCCAGCAGCCAAGCCCGATCGGGAGCCGACTATGGCTACACCTTC
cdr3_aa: CASSQARSGADYGYTF

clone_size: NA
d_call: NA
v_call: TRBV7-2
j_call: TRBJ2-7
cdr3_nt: TGTGCCAGCAGCGCAGTTTTGGGGGCCGAGCAGTACTTC
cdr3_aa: CASSAVLGAEQYF

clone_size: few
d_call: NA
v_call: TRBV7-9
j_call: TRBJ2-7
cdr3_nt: TGCGCCAGCAGTACTAGCCGGGGCTACGAGCAGTACTTC
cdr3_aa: CASSTSRGYEQYF

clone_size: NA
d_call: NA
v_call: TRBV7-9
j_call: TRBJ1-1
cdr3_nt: TGTGCCAGCAGCTTTGGGGCATATCTGAACACTGAAGCTTTCTTT
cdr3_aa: CASSFGAYLNTEAFF

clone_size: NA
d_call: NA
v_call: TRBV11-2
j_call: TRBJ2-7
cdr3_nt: TGTGCCACTGAGGGGGGGCCTCTAGAGCAGTACTTC
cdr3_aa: CATEGGPLEQYF

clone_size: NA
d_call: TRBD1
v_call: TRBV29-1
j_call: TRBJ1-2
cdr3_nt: TGCAGCGACAGGGGCGGGACCTTC
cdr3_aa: CSDRGGTF

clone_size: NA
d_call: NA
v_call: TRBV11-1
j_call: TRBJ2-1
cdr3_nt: TGTGCCAGCAGCTTAATTGCGCCGCAGGGTAATGAGCAGTTCTTC
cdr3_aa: CASSLIAPQGNEQFF

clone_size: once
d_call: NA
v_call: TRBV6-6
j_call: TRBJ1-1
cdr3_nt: TGTGCCAGCAGTTACGCACAGGAAGGAGTGCGGATTGAAGCTTTCTTT
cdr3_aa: CASSYAQEGVRIEAFF

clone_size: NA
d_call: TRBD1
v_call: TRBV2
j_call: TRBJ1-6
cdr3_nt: TGTGCCAGCTTTAGGGTGACAGGGATCGGTTCACCCCTCCACTTT
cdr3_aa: CASFRVTGIGSPLHF

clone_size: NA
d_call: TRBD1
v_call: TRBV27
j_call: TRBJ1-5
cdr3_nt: TGTGCCAGCAGCCGCGGGACAGCCGATCAGCCCCAGCATTTT
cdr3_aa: CASSRGTADQPQHF

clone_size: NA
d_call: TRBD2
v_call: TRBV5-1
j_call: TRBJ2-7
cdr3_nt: TGCGCCAGCAGCGCGGGGGGAGGACTCCACGCCTACGAGCAGTACTTC
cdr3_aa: CASSAGGGLHAYEQYF

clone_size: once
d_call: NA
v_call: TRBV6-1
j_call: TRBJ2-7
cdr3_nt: TGTGCCAGCAAACAGGGTCTGAACGAGCAGTACTTC
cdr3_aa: CASKQGLNEQYF

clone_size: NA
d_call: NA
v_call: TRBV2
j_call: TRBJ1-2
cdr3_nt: TGTGCCAGCAGCCCCTCCACAGGGCATGGCTACACCTTC
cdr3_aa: CASSPSTGHGYTF

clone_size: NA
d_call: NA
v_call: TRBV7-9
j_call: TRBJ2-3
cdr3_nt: TGTGCCAGCCCCTTCCAGGCAGGGACTCCCACAGATACGCAGTATTTT
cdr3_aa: CASPFQAGTPTDTQYF

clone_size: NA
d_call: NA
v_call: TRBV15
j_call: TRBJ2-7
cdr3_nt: TGTGCCACCAGCAGAGGGGGGGTTGGCGAGCAGTACTTC
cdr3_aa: CATSRGGVGEQYF

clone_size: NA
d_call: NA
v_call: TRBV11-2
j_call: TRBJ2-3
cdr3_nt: TGTGCCAGCAGCTTAGAGGGGGTCGGGGGTTTGGCCACAGATACGCAGTATTTT
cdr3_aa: CASSLEGVGGLATDTQYF

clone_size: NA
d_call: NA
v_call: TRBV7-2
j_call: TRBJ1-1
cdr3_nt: TGTGCCAGCAGCGGGCCCCGGGAAACTGAAGCTTTCTTT
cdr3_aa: CASSGPRETEAFF

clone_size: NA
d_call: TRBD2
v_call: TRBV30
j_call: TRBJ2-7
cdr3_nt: TGTGCCTGGAGGACCCCGGGACTAGCGGTGGGGCAGTACTTC
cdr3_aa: CAWRTPGLAVGQYF

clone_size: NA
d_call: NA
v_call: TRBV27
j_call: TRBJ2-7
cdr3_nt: TGTGCCAGCAGTTTATCGGCCAGGTACGAGCAGTACTTC
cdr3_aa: CASSLSARYEQYF

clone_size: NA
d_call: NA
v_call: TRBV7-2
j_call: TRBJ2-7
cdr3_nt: TGTGCCAGCAGCTTACGGGGTTTTGACGAGCAGTACTTC
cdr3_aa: CASSLRGFDEQYF

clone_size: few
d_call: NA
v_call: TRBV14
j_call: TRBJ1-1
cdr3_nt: TGTGCCAGCAGCCAAGATGAGGGCACTGAAGCTTTCTTT
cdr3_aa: CASSQDEGTEAFF

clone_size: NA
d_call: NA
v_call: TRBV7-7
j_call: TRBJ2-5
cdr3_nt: TGTGCCAGCAGCCCCTCATTGGGACAAGGAGAGACCCAGTACTTC
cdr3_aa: CASSPSLGQGETQYF

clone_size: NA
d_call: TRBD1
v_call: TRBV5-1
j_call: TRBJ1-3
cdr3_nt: TGCGCCAGCAGCTCTACAGGGGTAGGAGGAAACACCATATATTTT
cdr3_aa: CASSSTGVGGNTIYF

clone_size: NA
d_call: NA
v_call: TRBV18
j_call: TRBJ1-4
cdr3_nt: TGTGCCAGCTCACCGTCGGGGGGGACTAATGAAAAACTGTTTTTT
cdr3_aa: CASSPSGGTNEKLFF

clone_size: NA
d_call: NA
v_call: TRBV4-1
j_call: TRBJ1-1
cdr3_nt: TGCGCCAGCAGCCAAGGGTCGGTTCCCACTGAAGCTTTCTTT
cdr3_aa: CASSQGSVPTEAFF

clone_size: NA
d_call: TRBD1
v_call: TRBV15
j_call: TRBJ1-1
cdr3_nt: TGTGCCACCAAAACCCAAATCGACAGGGACACTGAAGCTTTCTTT
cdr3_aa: CATKTQIDRDTEAFF